This T cell receptor (beta chain) was captured in a study of cytomegalovirus exposure and HLA in healthy donors. The PCR was carried out with 60 Vbeta primers and 13 Jbeta primers. Clones were read by immunoSEQ multiplex PCR, and TCRdb kept only the in-frame ones, dropping some. The sample yields about 140,000 clones, about four fifths seen once. Regarding the study as a whole: No immune exposure information besides CMV serostatus was available. Upon later analysis, TCR association rates were observed to vary by HLA locus, being highest for DRB1 and lowest for HLA-C. Cytomegalovirus-associated status was assigned to more than 150 TCR beta chains.

As for this clone: Its antigen is currently unknown.

The CDR3 spans 13 residues. J lost 1 base, V lost 10 bases, and 4 bases had no gene match. The V gene's germline CDR1 is SNHLY and CDR2 FYNNEI. V and J are TRBV2 and TRBJ1-3; 7 bases are a match to TRBD1. This TCR derives from a man younger than 35 in good health and CMV-seropositive. Sequencing was carried out using PBMCs. This CDR3 reads CATKQGSGNTIYF. In nucleotides, the CDR3 is TGTGCCACCAAACAGGGGTCTGGAAACACCATATATTTT.